Below are 25 T cell receptor beta chains sequenced from a single sample in a study of CD8+ T cells in alopecia areata. Noted treatment: oral pan-JAK inhibitor, 5-10 mg twice daily. The authors extracted RNA and reverse transcribed it into cDNA as the sequencing template. TCRdb keeps only in-frame clones here, not all; method: immunoSEQ multiplex PCR. In the table there are just over 150,000 clones, about three fifths of which are singletons. The sample consisted of CD4+ T cells sorted from blood, taken at week 4, from a patient treated with tofacitinib. The receptors come from a human donor with alopecia areata.

The gene calls are TRBV4-3 and TRBJ2-2; the D is unclear. The CDR3 consists of 14 residues. Germline V gene data show CDR1 as LGHNA and CDR2 as YSLEER. V was cut by 0 bases and J by 7 bases, with 9 bases left in between. Here the CDR3 DNA reads TGCGCCAGCAGCCAAGATGCCGGAATCGGGGAGCTGTTTTTT. Its protein product is CASSQDAGIGELFF.

The chain combines TRBV5-4 with TRBJ1-4; the D is unclear. This CDR3 comprises 13 residues. The germline V gene has CDR1 SGHNT and CDR2 YYREEE (reference sequence). The ends were cut back, 4 bases at V and 5 bases at J, with 9 bases in the middle. The CDR3 coding sequence is TGTGCCAGCAGCCCCGATGTGAATGAAAAACTGTTTTTT. Translating it yields CASSPDVNEKLFF.

The chain has TRBV7-2 and TRBJ2-1; D remains unclear. CDR3 size: 13 residues. Germline CDR1 and CDR2: SGHTA and FQGNSA. Between the trimmed V and J ends, which lost 3 bases and 6 bases, there was a span of 9 bases. The CDR3 DNA reads TGTGCCAGCAGCTTCGGTCAGGTCAATGAGCAGTTCTTC. It translates to CASSFGQVNEQFF.

The chain is built from TRBV5-6 and TRBJ1-4, with 8 bases identical to TRBD1. CDR3 length: 14 amino acids. Trimming removed 8 bases from V and 8 bases from J; junction bases left unmatched: 11. Germline V gives CDR1 SGHDT, CDR2 YYEEEE. The CDR3 spells CASTTGAFEEKLFF. Here the CDR3 DNA reads TGTGCCAGTACGACAGGGGCCTTCGAGGAAAAACTGTTTTTT.

The rearrangement uses TRBV7-9 and TRBJ2-6, with D perhaps matching TRBD2 (5 bases). The V gene's germline CDR1 is SEHNR and CDR2 FQNEAQ (reference sequence). The CDR3 sequence is 18 residues long. V was cut by 0 bases and J by 2 bases, with 14 bases left in between. The CDR3 coding sequence is TGTGCCAGCAGCTTAGCGCCCGGGGAATCGGCTGGGGCCAACGTCCTGACTTTC. Translating it yields CASSLAPGESAGANVLTF. Drawing the rest from reference TRBV7-9 and TRBJ2-6, the complete variable domain is DTGVSQNPRHKITKRGQNVTFRCDPISEHNRLYWYRQTLGQGPEFLTYFQNEAQLEKSRLLSDRFSAERPKGSFSTLEIQRTEQGDSAMYLCASSLAPGESAGANVLTFGAGSRLTVL.

The chain has TRBV11-1 and TRBJ2-6, with D possibly matching TRBD2 (5 bases). CDR3 length: 17 residues. V lost 5 bases, J lost 0 bases, and 14 bases lay in between. Germline values: CDR1 SGHAT, CDR2 FQDESV (reference sequence). The CDR3 DNA reads as TGTGCCAGCAGCCTTTCAGAGCGGAGCTCTGGGGCCAACGTCCTGACTTTC. Amino acid sequence: CASSLSERSSGANVLTF.

This chain joins TRBV11-2 and TRBJ2-5, with 11 positions matching TRBD1. There are 15 residues in the CDR3. After removal of 5 bases from V and 7 bases from J, the junction contained 9 bases not matched to a gene. CDR1 is SGHAT, CDR2 FQNNGV, per germline. CDR3 in amino acids: CASSPRDRGVVTQYF. The CDR3 bases are TGTGCCAGCAGCCCAAGGGACAGGGGGGTTGTGACCCAGTACTTC.

The chain is built from TRBV30 and TRBJ2-6; D not resolved. The CDR3 has 15 amino acids. V was shortened by 0 bases and J by 1 base, with 7 bases between the two germline ends. CDR1 is GTSNPN and CDR2 is SVGIG in the germline V gene (reference sequence). The chain's CDR3 is CAWSVLQSGANVLTF. In DNA, the CDR3 is TGTGCCTGGAGTGTTCTACAGTCTGGGGCCAACGTCCTGACTTTC.

The chain uses TRBV12-5 and TRBJ2-1, with 12 nucleotides matching TRBD1. The germline CDR1 and CDR2 sequences are LGHNT and FRNRAP. CDR3 length equals 15 residues. With 4 bases clipped from V and 5 bases from J, the junction kept 3 bases outside the gene matches. CDR3 amino acids: CASGSRDRGHNEQFF. CDR3 in DNA: TGTGCTAGTGGTTCCCGGGACAGGGGGCACAATGAGCAGTTCTTC.

CDR3 amino acids: CASAYSGGTNEKLFF. Written as DNA, the CDR3 is TGTGCCAGCGCCTACTCCGGGGGAACTAATGAAAAACTGTTTTTT. This sequence joins TRBV7-9 and TRBJ1-4; D may be TRBD1 (5 bases). Looked up from germline, CDR1 is SEHNR and CDR2 is FQNEAQ (reference sequence). This CDR3 is 15 amino acids long. The V end was cut by 8 bases, the J end by 1 base, with 14 bases between.

In this sample, this clone turned up a few times. V and J are TRBV29-1 and TRBJ2-1; TRBD2 matches 8 bases. The CDR3 is 16 residues long. CDR1 SQVTM and CDR2 ANQGSEA come from the germline V gene. V lost 6 bases, J lost 1 base, and 11 bases stayed unmatched. The CDR3 region is CSVLLRVAGSYNEQFF. The CDR3 nucleotides are TGCAGCGTCCTTTTAAGGGTAGCGGGGTCCTACAATGAGCAGTTCTTC.

The rearrangement uses TRBV10-3 and TRBJ2-7; 9 nucleotides align to TRBD1. V trimming: 7 bases; J trimming: 2 bases; junction bases outside the gene matches: 9. Germline values: CDR1 ENHRY, CDR2 SYGVKD. CDR3 length: 15 amino acids. The CDR3 sequence is CAIKSDRDRAYEQYF. In nucleotides, the CDR3 is TGTGCCATCAAATCCGACCGGGACAGGGCCTACGAGCAGTACTTC.

The chain carries TRBV9 and TRBJ1-2; D is unresolved. CDR1 is SGDLS, CDR2 YYNGEE, per germline. The V gene lost 4 bases and the J gene lost 1 base, with 14 bases spanning the gap. The CDR3 has 15 residues. CDR3 residues: CASSLDSLNNYGYTF. CDR3 sequence (DNA): TGTGCCAGCAGCTTAGACTCGTTAAATAACTATGGCTACACCTTC.

This clone has more than one count but fewer than ten. The chain couples TRBV30 to TRBJ1-1; D gene uncertain. CDR3 length equals 12 residues. Germline loops: CDR1 GTSNPN, CDR2 SVGIG (reference sequence). Trimming took off 4 bases at V and 3 bases at J, with 9 bases between the two ends. The CDR3 loop reads CAWIPGYTEAFF. DNA for the CDR3: TGTGCCTGGATACCGGGGTACACTGAAGCTTTCTTT.

In this sample, this clone turned up once. This chain connects TRBV30 to TRBJ2-3; no clear D. Trimming removed 5 bases from V and 5 bases from J, with 5 bases in between. The CDR3 totals 10 residues. CDR1 is GTSNPN and CDR2 is SVGIG in the germline V gene (reference sequence). CDR3 amino acids: CAWSIDTQYF. CDR3 in DNA: TGTGCCTGGTCTATAGATACGCAGTATTTT.

The rearrangement uses TRBV4-2 and TRBJ1-2, with a possible D match to TRBD1 (5 bases). Per the germline V gene, CDR1 is LGHNA and CDR2 is YNFKEQ. This CDR3 region has 13 residues. V was pared by 1 base and J by 3 bases, with 6 bases between. This CDR3 is CASSQGRDYGYTF. In nucleotides, the CDR3 is TGTGCCAGCAGCCAAGGCAGGGACTATGGCTACACCTTC.

This chain links TRBV6-6 with TRBJ2-5; D might be TRBD2 (5 bases). The ends were cut back, 11 bases at V and 5 bases at J, with 21 bases in the middle. The CDR3 runs 14 residues. Germline values: CDR1 MNHNY, CDR2 SVGAGI (reference sequence). The CDR3 DNA reads TGTGCCTGTATACGACGGGGAGTGGAGGAGACCCAGTACTTC. Amino acid sequence: CACIRRGVEETQYF.

This sequence joins TRBV29-1 and TRBJ2-5; no definite D call. Germline V lookup: CDR1 SQVTM, CDR2 ANQGSEA. The CDR3 contains 13 residues. Trimming took 6 bases from V and 5 from J, leaving 16 bases between them. CDR3 DNA sequence: TGCAGCGTCGACGGCCTTTCCGGCGAGACCCAGTACTTC. This sequence encodes CSVDGLSGETQYF.

This chain uses TRBV2 with TRBJ1-5; D possibly corresponds to TRBD1 (6 bases). The CDR3 length is 13 residues. CDR1 is SNHLY, CDR2 FYNNEI, per germline. Trimming removed 5 bases at V and 11 bases at J, with 16 bases between. This chain's CDR3 is CASSQGTLGAQHF. Written as DNA, the CDR3 is TGTGCCAGCAGTCAGGGGACCCTTGGGGCCCAGCATTTT.

The rearrangement uses TRBV2 and TRBJ2-3; D possibly uses TRBD1 or TRBD2 (6 bases each). The germline CDR1 and CDR2 sequences are SNHLY and FYNNEI. The CDR3 contains 13 residues. The V end lost 8 bases, the J end lost 6 bases, and 15 bases lay between the germline ends. The CDR3 coding sequence is TGTGCCAGCCTGGCAGGGGAGGTGGATACGCAGTATTTT. Protein sequence: CASLAGEVDTQYF. The variable domain in full, with the rest retrieved from reference TRBV2 and TRBJ2-3, is EPEVTQTPSHQVTQMGQEVILRCVPISNHLYFYWYRQILGQKVEFLVSFYNNEISEKSEIFDDQFSVERPDGSNFTLKIRSTKLEDSAMYFCASLAGEVDTQYFGPGTRLTVL.

The chain has TRBV29-1 and TRBJ1-1; tentatively, D is TRBD1 (6 bases). CDR3 length: 14 residues. Germline V gene sequence: CDR1 SQVTM, CDR2 ANQGSEA. Trimming removed 6 bases at V and 0 bases at J, with 14 bases between. The CDR3 here is CSVRRGIMNTEAFF. The CDR3 DNA sequence: TGCAGCGTACGCAGGGGAATCATGAACACTGAAGCTTTCTTT.

DNA of the CDR3: TGTGCCTGGAGTAAGGGGGCTGGAAACACCATATATTTT. Its translation is CAWSKGAGNTIYF. The chain employs TRBV30 and TRBJ1-3; possibly TRBD1 for D (6 bases). V lost 2 bases to trimming and J lost 2 bases, with 7 bases between them. The CDR3 covers 13 residues. The germline CDR1 and CDR2 sequences are GTSNPN and SVGIG (reference sequence).

Note on this clone: The same CDR3 arises from other DNA sequences in this sample as well. This chain connects TRBV29-1 to TRBJ1-3, with D uncertain. The V and J ends lost 6 bases and 0 bases respectively, with 9 bases between them. This CDR3 has 13 residues. Per the germline V gene, CDR1 is SQVTM and CDR2 is ANQGSEA. In DNA, the CDR3 is TGCAGCGTGGGCATGAGCTCTGGAAACACCATATATTTT. Translated: CSVGMSSGNTIYF.

The chain uses TRBV2 and TRBJ2-1; D remains unclear. Trimming left V 1 base short and J 3 bases short, with 4 bases between. Germline CDR1 reads SNHLY; CDR2 reads FYNNEI. CDR3 size: 13 residues. CDR3 nucleotides: TGTGCCAGCAGTGAAGAACTCTACAATGAGCAGTTCTTC. Amino acid sequence: CASSEELYNEQFF.

The V gene is TRBV2, the J gene TRBJ2-1; D might be TRBD1 (5 bases). Trimming took off 7 bases at V and 3 bases at J, with 10 bases between the two ends. The CDR3 runs 13 residues. The V gene's germline CDR1 is SNHLY and CDR2 FYNNEI. The CDR3 loop reads CASNKGNYNEQFF. CDR3 in DNA: TGTGCCAGCAATAAGGGGAACTACAATGAGCAGTTCTTC.